This TCR beta chain was captured in a study of blood T cells in healthy people across ages. Study at large: Roughly one uniquely barcoded beta molecule per two T cells was captured.

Findings of the study overall: Using unsorted PBMCs precluded a conclusive naive versus antigen-experienced comparison.

Trimming pared 0 bases from V and 8 bases from J, leaving 7 bases between. The CDR3 consists of 13 residues. The germline V gene encodes CDR1 LGHNA and CDR2 YSLEER. Alongside a J-beta primer mix, a sample-barcoded 5' primer served in a second PCR lasting 7 to 11 cycles. TCRdb independently ran MiXCR on the 5' RACE reads; one entry per CDR3 protein. Of around 1,100,000 distinct CDR3 sequences listed, roughly two fifths were seen once; the top ten hold 10% to 15%. This clonotype was seen only once. Its cognate antigen is unknown. This TCR came from a man aged 18-30 years in good health. The chain has TRBV4-3 and TRBJ2-2; D not resolved. Sequenced: blood. In DNA, the CDR3 is TGCGCCAGCAGCCAAGACTTTCAGGGGGAGCTGTTTTTT. It is translated as CASSQDFQGELFF.